This TCR beta chain was sequenced for a study of shared clonotypes between healthy human individuals (TCRdb year 2020). Regarding the research as a whole: The cohort included a few men and a couple of women between 18 and 49 years of age. Libraries were prepared and TCR repertoires were sequenced by different laboratories using diverse techniques, in order to increase sequencing depth and limit assay-specific biases. For each donor, CD4 naive and CD4 memory were each run on three plates, CD8 naive on two plates, and CD8 memory on one plate. Between about 0.94 and 8.9 billion PBMCs per donor were obtained by leukapheresis. The study deeply sequenced blood TCR repertoires of five healthy adults to estimate repertoire size and the extent of clonotype sharing between individuals. What the work shows at the level of the full study, not this receptor alone: Sampling was limited to blood, and TCR repertoires in tissue likely differ from TCR repertoires in blood. Pairwise subsampling led to the expectation that sequencing depth would affect the degree of clonotype sharing among donors. Rarefaction of sorted-subset datasets indicated incomplete sequencing despite the large sequencing depth. Naive subsets generally had larger estimated clonotype richness than memory subsets. Compared with non-shared clonotypes, the clonotypes found in all four sorted-subset donors had higher generation probabilities. When several donors were compared, the shared fraction of clonotypes was about 5% for naive CD4, roughly 3.3% for naive CD8, 2% to 2.5% for memory CD4, and about 0.36% for memory CD8. The small number of donors limited the genetic and exposure-history diversity represented.

TCR CDR3 regions were amplified from genomic DNA by multiplex PCR using the deep immunoSEQ assay. Genomic DNA extracted from each cell subset was distributed evenly over all wells of several immunoSEQ 96-well plates, and each plate served as one replicate. Each replicate PCR for sorted subsets received about 200 ng genomic DNA, equal to tens of thousands of T cell genomes. Purified libraries were measured with a Qubit 3.0 fluorometer, size-checked on a Bioanalyzer 2100, and measured again with the KAPA Library Quantification kit. A separate single-read 150-cycle Illumina NextSeq 550 flow cell was used to sequence each immunoSEQ 96-well plate. Per the source publication's procedure: Because the immunoSEQ output included only junctional sequences and no quality scores, the filtering could not be the same as the filtering used for full-length reads. Sequences were annotated with PyIR, a Python wrapper for IgBLAST v1.9, using IMGT germline references to assign V/J genes and CDR3. Reads with weak V/J assignments (E-value above 1e-6), missing CDR3, stop codons, out-of-frame junctions, or ambiguous translated residues were removed. V3J clonotypes were defined as sequences sharing the same inferred V gene, J gene, and CDR3 amino acid sequence. Percentage overlap between repertoires was computed as shared unique clonotypes divided by the size of the smaller repertoire. RTK rarefaction, the Chao1 estimator, and Recon v2.1 estimates of unobserved clonotypes were used to assess repertoire richness. For all TCRbeta clonotypes obtained by the gDNA method from a handful of donors, generation probabilities were computed with OLGA. The table was pulled from immuneACCESS by TCRdb, which kept in-frame rearrangements only. Such tables lose some clones; where checked, under half of the loss comes from unresolved V genes, and the rest has no known cause. V and J calls plus clone size are reproduced from that table; the DNA served to infer D and trimming. This sample lists 1,400,000 or so clones; 98% were detected once. In total, the top ten clones hold about 0.4% of the sample.

The donors were healthy, HIV-negative adults with no recently reported acute infections or vaccinations. Every donor was a Caucasian adult residing in Nashville, Tennessee, USA. Magnetic negative selection was used to enrich CD4+ T cells, after which naive cells were positively selected on CD45RA and the negative fraction became the memory subset. Blood was collected by leukapheresis, and PBMCs were isolated by Ficoll-Histopaque density gradient centrifugation and then cryopreserved in liquid nitrogen vapor phase. Analytical flow cytometry was used to check the purity and quantity of each magnetically sorted T cell population. From each sorted fraction, genomic DNA was isolated and quantified by UV absorbance on a Nanodrop 2000c. V drops 2 bases and J drops 0 bases, leaving 20 bases in between. The CDR3 runs 19 residues from the cysteine to the phenylalanine. The DNA shown is the 57-base CDR3, in frame from base 1. Based on the germline V gene, the CDR1 and CDR2 sequences are MDHEN and SYDVKM.

Notes on this clone: It has no known antigen specificity. No base quality values were provided; no much bigger clone lies one nucleotide off.

Sequenced: naive CD4+ T cells sorted from blood. The cell subset or site label on this specimen signifies: CD45RA+ positively selected. Rearrangement joined TRBV28 to TRBJ2-1, and TRBD2 may be the D gene, going by 6 matching bases. The TCR originated in a man younger than 40 in good health. The nucleotide sequence reads as follows: TGTGCCAGCAGTTTAGTGGAGGGCCCACTCTCTAGCTCCTACAATGAGCAGTTCTTC. Translation gives CASSLVEGPLSSSYNEQFF.